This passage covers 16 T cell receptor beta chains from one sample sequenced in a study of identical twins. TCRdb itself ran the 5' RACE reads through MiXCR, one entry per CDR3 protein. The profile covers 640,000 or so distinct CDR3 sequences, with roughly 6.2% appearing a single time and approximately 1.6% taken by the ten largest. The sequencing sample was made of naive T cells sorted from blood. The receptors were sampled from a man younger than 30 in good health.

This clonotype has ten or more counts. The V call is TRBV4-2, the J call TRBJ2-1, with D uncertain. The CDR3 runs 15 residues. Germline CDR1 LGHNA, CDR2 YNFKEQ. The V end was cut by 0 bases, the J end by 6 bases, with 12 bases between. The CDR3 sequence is CASSQDLRTGNEQFF. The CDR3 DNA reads TGTGCCAGCAGCCAAGATTTGCGGACCGGCAATGAGCAGTTCTTC.

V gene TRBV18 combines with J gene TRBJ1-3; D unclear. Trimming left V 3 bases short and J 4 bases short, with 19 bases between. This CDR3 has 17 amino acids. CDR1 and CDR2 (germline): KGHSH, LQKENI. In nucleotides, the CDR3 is TGTGCCAGCTCACCCTTGTCGAAAATCCCCAACGGAAACACCATATATTTT. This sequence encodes CASSPLSKIPNGNTIYF.

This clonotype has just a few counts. The CDR3 region is CASSYTTSGHNEQFF. In DNA, the CDR3 is TGTGCCAGCAGTTACACTACTAGCGGTCACAATGAGCAGTTCTTC. The chain combines TRBV6-5 with TRBJ2-1; 8 nucleotides line up with TRBD2. CDR3 length: 15 amino acids. Trimming cost V 2 bases and J 5 bases; bases outside gene matches: 5. CDR1 MNHEY and CDR2 SVGAGI come from the germline V gene.

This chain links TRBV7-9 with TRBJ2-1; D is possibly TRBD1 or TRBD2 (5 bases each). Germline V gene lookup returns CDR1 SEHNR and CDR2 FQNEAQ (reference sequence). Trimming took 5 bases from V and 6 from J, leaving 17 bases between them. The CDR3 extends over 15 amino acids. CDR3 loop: CASSPPWGSSNEQFF. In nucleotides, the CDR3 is TGTGCCAGCAGCCCTCCCTGGGGGAGTAGCAATGAGCAGTTCTTC.

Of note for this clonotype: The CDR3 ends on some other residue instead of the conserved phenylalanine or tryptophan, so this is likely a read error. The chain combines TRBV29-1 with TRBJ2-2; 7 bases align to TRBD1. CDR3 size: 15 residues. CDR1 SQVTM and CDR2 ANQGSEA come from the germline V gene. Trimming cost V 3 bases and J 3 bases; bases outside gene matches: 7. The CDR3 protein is CSVDIRGSDTGELFV. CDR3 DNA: TGCAGCGTTGATATCAGGGGGTCGGACACCGGGGAGCTGTTTGTT.

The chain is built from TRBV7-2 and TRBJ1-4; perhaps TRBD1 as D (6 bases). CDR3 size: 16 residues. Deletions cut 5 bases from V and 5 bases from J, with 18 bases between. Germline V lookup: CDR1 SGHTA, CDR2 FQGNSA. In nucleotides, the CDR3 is TGTGCCAGCAGCGCCGGACAGAAAAGTATAAATGAAAAACTGTTTTTT. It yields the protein CASSAGQKSINEKLFF.

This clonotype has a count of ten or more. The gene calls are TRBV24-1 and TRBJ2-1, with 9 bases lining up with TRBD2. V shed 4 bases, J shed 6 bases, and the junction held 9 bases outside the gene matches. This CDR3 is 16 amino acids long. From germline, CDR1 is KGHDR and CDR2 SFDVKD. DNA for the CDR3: TGTGCCACCAGTGACCCTTTAGCGGGAGTAGGCAATGAGCAGTTCTTC. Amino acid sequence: CATSDPLAGVGNEQFF.

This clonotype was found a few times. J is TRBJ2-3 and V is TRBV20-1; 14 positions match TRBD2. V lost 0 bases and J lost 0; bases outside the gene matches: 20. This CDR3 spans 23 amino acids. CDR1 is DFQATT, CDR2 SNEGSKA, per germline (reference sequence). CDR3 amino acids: CSARDGVGVRLAGGKGSTDTQYF. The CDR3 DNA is TGCAGTGCTAGAGATGGGGTGGGCGTGCGACTAGCGGGAGGGAAGGGGAGCACAGATACGCAGTATTTT.

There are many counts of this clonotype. In nucleotides, the CDR3 is TGTGCCATCAGTGTCGAAGGTCGAGAGCAGTTCTTC. Encoded protein: CAISVEGREQFF. This sequence joins TRBV10-3 and TRBJ2-1, with D hard to call. Trimming stripped 4 bases from V and 10 bases from J, with 11 bases between. CDR1 is ENHRY and CDR2 is SYGVKD in the germline V gene. The CDR3 runs 12 residues.

This chain's CDR3 is CASTSNPHEQFF. The CDR3 region has the DNA TGTGCCAGCACTAGCAACCCTCATGAGCAGTTCTTC. The chain links TRBV6-5 to TRBJ2-1; D might be TRBD2 (5 bases). This CDR3 spans 12 amino acids. Trimming removed 7 bases at V and 8 bases at J, with 12 bases between. The germline CDR1 and CDR2 sequences are MNHEY and SVGAGI.

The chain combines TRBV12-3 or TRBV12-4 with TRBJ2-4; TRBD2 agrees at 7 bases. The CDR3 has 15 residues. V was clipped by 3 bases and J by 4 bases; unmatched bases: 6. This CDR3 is CASSFSGTPKNIQYF. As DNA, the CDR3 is TGTGCCAGCAGTTTCAGCGGGACCCCAAAAAACATTCAGTACTTC.

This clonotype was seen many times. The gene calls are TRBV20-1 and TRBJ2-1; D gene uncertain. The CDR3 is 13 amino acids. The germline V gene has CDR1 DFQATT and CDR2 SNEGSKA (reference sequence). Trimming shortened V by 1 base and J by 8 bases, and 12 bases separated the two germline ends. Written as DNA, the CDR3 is TGCAGTGCTAGAGCCCCGACCCGGGATGAGCAGTTCTTC. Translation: CSARAPTRDEQFF.

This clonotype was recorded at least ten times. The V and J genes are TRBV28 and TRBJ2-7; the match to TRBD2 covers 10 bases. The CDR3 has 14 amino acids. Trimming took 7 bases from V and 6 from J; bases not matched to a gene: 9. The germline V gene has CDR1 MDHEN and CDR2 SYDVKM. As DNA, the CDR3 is TGTGCCAGCACATCCAGCGGGAGGGCCGGCGAGCAGTACTTC. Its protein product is CASTSSGRAGEQYF.

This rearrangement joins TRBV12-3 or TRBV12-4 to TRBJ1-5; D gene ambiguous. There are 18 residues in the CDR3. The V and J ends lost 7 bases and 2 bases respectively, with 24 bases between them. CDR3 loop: CASIIRRLSSWCNQPQHF. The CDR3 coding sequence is TGTGCCAGCATCATAAGGCGCCTCTCTTCTTGGTGCAATCAGCCCCAGCATTTT.

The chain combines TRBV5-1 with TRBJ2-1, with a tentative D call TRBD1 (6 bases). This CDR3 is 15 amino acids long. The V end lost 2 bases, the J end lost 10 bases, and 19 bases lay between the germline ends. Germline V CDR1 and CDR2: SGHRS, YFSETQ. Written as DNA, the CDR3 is TGCGCCAGCAGCTTCGGAAGTCCAGGGGTAGGGGAGCAGTTCTTC. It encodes CASSFGSPGVGEQFF.

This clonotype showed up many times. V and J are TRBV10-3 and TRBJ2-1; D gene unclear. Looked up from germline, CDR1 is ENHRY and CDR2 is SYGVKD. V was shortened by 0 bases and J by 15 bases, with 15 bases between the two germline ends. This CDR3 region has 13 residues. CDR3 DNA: TGTGCCATCAGTGAGTCCGGATTATTAGATTGGTTCTTC. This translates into CAISESGLLDWFF.